These 8 T cell receptor beta chains came from one sample sequenced in a study of T cells in Graves' hyperthyroidism and ophthalmopathy (dated by TCRdb to the late 2010s). The library was built by means of multiplex PCR. The sequencing machine was an Illumina HiSeq 2000. Amplification of TCR beta CDR3 regions was carried out from RNA transcripts. A first-round RT-PCR of the TCR CDR3 used the HTBI primer set with the Qiagen OneStep RT-PCR kit. Through fastp at Q25 and MiXCR, TCRdb rebuilt clones from the public reads, retaining in-frame beta chains. Every distinct CDR3 protein forms one entry, paired with its most common genes and DNA. The sample yields around 450,000 distinct CDR3 sequences; 15% to 19% were counted once. The biggest ten clones account for approximately 7.5% of the sample. The specimen sequenced was blood. The receptor source for this set is a woman younger than 30 with Graves' hyperthyroidism.

The J gene is TRBJ2-7, the V gene TRBV4-1; unclear D gene. The V gene's germline CDR1 is MGHRA and CDR2 YSYEKL. Trimming left V 0 bases short and J 4 bases short, with 10 bases between. The CDR3 runs 14 residues. CDR3 nucleotides: TGCGCCAGCAGCCAAGATTCGAGCGTTTACGAGCAGTACTTC. Translated: CASSQDSSVYEQYF.

This chain connects TRBV3-1 to TRBJ1-2, with 8 bases that match TRBD1. Per the germline V gene, CDR1 is LGHDT and CDR2 is YNNKEL (reference sequence). Trimming cost V 0 bases and J 2 bases; bases outside gene matches: 8. The CDR3 extends over 17 amino acids. The CDR3 sequence: CASSQDQGAPLNYGYTF. The CDR3 DNA sequence: TGTGCCAGCAGCCAAGATCAGGGGGCCCCTTTGAACTATGGCTACACCTTC.

This clonotype was observed many times. This sequence joins TRBV20-1 and TRBJ2-3, with 16 bases identical to TRBD2. V lost 6 bases to trimming and J lost 3 bases; unmatched junction nucleotides: 6. This CDR3 contains 16 residues. Per germline, CDR1 DFQATT and CDR2 SNEGSKA (reference sequence). The CDR3 region is CSADLGLAGGTDTQYF. The DNA for the CDR3 is TGCAGTGCCGACTTGGGACTAGCGGGGGGGACAGATACGCAGTATTTT.

This clonotype showed up many times. This chain joins TRBV9 and TRBJ2-5; TRBD2 is a possible D gene (6 bases). Trimming shortened V by 0 bases and J by 4 bases, and 13 bases separated the two germline ends. The CDR3 spans 15 residues. From germline, CDR1 is SGDLS and CDR2 YYNGEE. Written as DNA, the CDR3 is TGTGCCAGCAGCGTAGACGGGCGGAGGGGAGAGACCCAGTACTTC. Amino acid sequence: CASSVDGRRGETQYF.

Many counts were recorded for this clonotype. The V call is TRBV24-1, the J call TRBJ2-3; D unclear. This CDR3 spans 16 amino acids. Trimming stripped 8 bases from V and 4 bases from J, with 21 bases between. Germline V gene sequence: CDR1 KGHDR, CDR2 SFDVKD. The CDR3 sequence: CATTVGFPGQADTQYF. The CDR3 DNA follows: TGTGCCACCACCGTGGGTTTTCCAGGCCAGGCAGATACGCAGTATTTT.

This clonotype was found many times. The chain recombines TRBV7-2 with TRBJ2-3, with 8 bases lining up with TRBD2. CDR1 is SGHTA, CDR2 FQGNSA, per germline. The CDR3 totals 13 residues. Trimming at V came to 4 bases and at J to 4 bases, leaving 1 base not matched to a gene. CDR3 in DNA: TGTGCCAGCAGCTGGACTAGCCCAGATACGCAGTATTTT. Its translation is CASSWTSPDTQYF.

As concerns this clonotype: A read error may explain this, as a much larger clone is one base away. The chain couples TRBV6-2 or TRBV6-3 to TRBJ2-7, with D possibly TRBD2 on 6 matching bases. Germline CDR1 is MNHEY and CDR2 is SVGEGT. The CDR3 loop spans 14 amino acids. Written as DNA, the CDR3 is TGTGCCAGCAGTTACCGGCGGAGGGGCCACGAGCAGTGCTTC. Amino acids: CASSYRRRGHEQCF.

This clonotype was recorded at least ten times. V is TRBV7-9 and J is TRBJ1-5; TRBD1 is a possible D gene (6 bases). With 6 bases removed from V and 4 bases from J, the gap between germline ends came to 13 bases. The CDR3 extends over 14 amino acids. The germline V gene has CDR1 SEHNR and CDR2 FQNEAQ (reference sequence). CDR3 region: CASRVQGTNQPQHF. The CDR3 DNA sequence: TGTGCCAGCAGAGTTCAGGGGACTAATCAGCCCCAGCATTTT. Complete variable domain (other parts from reference TRBV7-9 and TRBJ1-5): DTGVSQNPRHKITKRGQNVTFRCDPISEHNRLYWYRQTLGQGPEFLTYFQNEAQLEKSRLLSDRFSAERPKGSFSTLEIQRTEQGDSAMYLCASRVQGTNQPQHFGDGTRLSIL.